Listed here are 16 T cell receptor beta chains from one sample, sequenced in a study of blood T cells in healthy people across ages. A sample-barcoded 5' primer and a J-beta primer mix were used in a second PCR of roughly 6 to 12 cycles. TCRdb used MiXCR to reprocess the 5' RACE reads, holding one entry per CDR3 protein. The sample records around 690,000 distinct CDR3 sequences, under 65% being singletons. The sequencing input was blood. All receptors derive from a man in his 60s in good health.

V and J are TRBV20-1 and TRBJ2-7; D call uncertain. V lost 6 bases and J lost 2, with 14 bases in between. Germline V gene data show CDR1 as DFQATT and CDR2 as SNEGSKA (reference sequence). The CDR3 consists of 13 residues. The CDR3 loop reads CSAWTSTPYEQYF. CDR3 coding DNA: TGCAGTGCGTGGACCAGTACCCCCTACGAGCAGTACTTC.

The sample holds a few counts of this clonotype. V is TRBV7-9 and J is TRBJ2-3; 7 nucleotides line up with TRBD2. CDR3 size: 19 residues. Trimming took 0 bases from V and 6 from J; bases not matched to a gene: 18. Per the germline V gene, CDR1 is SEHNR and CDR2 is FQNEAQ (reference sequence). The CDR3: CASSLARGVGGLKVDTQYF. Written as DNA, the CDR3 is TGTGCCAGCAGCTTAGCTCGGGGGGTCGGGGGATTGAAGGTGGATACGCAGTATTTT.

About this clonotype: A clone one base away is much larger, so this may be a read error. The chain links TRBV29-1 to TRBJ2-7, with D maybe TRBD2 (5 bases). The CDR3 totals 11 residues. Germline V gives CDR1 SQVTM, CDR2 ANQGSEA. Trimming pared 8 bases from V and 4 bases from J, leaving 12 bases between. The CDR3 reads CSISRGYEQYF. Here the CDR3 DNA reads TGCAGCATCTCCCGGGGTTACGAGCAGTACTTC.

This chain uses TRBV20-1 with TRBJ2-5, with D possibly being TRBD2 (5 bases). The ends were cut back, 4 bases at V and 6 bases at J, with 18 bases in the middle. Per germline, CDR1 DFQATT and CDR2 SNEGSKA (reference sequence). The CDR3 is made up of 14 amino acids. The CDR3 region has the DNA TGCAGTGCTATAAACCGTACTAGGAGCCAGACCCAGTACTTC. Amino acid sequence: CSAINRTRSQTQYF.

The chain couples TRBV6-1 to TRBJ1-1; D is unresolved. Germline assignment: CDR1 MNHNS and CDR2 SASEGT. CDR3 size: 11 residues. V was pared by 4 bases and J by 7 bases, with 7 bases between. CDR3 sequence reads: CASSAFFEAFF. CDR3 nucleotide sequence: TGTGCCAGCAGTGCCTTCTTTGAAGCTTTCTTT.

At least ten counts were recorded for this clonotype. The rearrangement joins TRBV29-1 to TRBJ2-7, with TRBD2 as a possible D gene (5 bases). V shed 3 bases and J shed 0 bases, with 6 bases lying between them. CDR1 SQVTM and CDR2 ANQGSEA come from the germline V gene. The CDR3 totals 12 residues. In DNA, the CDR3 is TGCAGCGTTGACGGGAACTCCTACGAGCAGTACTTC. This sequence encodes CSVDGNSYEQYF.

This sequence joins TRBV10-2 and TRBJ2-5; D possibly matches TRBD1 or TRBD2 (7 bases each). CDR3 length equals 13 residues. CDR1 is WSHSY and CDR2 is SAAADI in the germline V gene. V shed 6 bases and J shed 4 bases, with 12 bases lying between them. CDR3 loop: CASRGQRGETQYF. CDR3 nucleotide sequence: TGCGCCAGCAGGGGACAGCGGGGAGAGACCCAGTACTTC.

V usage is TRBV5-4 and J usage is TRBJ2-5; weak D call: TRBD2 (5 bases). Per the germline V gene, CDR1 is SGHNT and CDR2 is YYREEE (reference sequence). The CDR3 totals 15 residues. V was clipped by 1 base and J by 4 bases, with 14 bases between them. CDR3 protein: CASSLPGDLGETQYF. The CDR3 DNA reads TGTGCCAGCAGCTTGCCCGGGGATCTGGGAGAGACCCAGTACTTC.

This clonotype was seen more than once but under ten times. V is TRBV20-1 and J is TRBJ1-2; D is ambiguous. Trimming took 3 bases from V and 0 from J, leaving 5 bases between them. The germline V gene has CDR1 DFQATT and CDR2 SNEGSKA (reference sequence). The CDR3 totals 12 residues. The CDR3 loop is CSASTTNYGYTF. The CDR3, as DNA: TGCAGTGCTAGCACAACTAACTATGGCTACACCTTC.

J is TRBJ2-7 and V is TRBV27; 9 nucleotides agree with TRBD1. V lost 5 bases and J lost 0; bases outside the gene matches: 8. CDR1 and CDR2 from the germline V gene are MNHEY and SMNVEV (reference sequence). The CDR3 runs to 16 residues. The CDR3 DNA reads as TGTGCCAGCAGTATCCGCGGGGACAGGGCCTCCTACGAGCAGTACTTC. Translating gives CASSIRGDRASYEQYF.

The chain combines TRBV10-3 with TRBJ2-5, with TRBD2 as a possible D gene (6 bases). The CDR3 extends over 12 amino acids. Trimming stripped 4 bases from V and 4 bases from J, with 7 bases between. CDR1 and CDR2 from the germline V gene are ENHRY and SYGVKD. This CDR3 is CAISVEGETQYF. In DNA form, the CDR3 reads TGTGCCATCAGTGTGGAGGGAGAGACCCAGTACTTC.

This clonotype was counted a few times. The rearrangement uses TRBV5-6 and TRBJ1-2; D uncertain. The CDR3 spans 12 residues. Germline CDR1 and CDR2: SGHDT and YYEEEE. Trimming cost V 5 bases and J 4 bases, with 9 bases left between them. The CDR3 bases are TGTGCCAGCAGGATTATGGGCTATGGCTACACCTTC. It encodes CASRIMGYGYTF. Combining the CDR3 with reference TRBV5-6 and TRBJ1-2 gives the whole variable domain DAGVTQSPTHLIKTRGQQVTLRCSPKSGHDTVSWYQQALGQGPQFIFQYYEEEERQRGNFPDRFSGHQFPNYSSELNVNALLLGDSALYLCASRIMGYGYTFGSGTRLTVV.

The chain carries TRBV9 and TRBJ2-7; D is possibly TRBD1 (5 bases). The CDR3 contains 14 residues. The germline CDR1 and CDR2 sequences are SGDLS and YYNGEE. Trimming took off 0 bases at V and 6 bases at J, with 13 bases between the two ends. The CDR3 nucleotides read TGTGCCAGCAGCGTAGAGTCACAGGCCGGCGAGCAGTACTTC. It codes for CASSVESQAGEQYF.

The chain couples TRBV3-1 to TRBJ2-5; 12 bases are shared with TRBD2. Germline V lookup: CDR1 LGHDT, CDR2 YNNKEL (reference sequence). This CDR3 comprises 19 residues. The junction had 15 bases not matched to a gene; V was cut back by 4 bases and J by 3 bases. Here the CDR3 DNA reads TGTGCCAGCAGCCTGGGACTAGCGGGCCAGGGAGGGGTTGAAGAGACCCAGTACTTC. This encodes CASSLGLAGQGGVEETQYF.

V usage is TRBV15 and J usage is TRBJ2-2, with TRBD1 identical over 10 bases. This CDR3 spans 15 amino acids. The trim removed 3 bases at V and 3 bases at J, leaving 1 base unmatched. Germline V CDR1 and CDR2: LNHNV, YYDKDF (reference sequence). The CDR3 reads CATSRDRGDTGELFF. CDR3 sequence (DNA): TGTGCCACCAGCAGGGACAGGGGGGACACCGGGGAGCTGTTTTTT. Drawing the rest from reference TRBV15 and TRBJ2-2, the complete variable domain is DAMVIQNPRYQVTQFGKPVTLSCSQTLNHNVMYWYQQKSSQAPKLLFHYYDKDFNNEADTPDNFQSRRPNTSFCFLDIRSPGLGDTAMYLCATSRDRGDTGELFFGEGSRLTVL.

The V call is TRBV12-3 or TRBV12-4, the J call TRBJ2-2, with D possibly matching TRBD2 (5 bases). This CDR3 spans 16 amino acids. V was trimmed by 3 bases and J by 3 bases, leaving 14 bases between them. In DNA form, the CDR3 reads TGTGCCAGCAGTTTGAGCGGCTACGGGGACACCGGGGAGCTGTTTTTT. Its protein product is CASSLSGYGDTGELFF.